This T cell receptor (beta chain) was found in a study of long-term antiretroviral therapy in people with HIV. Study-wide results and caveats: The study found narrower CDR3 length ranges in HIV repertoires than in controls. Blood dates from the mid-2000s to the late 2010s, possibly under older ART regimens. Pre-ART clonal expansions dominated every time point's repertoire. Upon ART, diversity increased but remained lower than transplant donor controls.

This CDR3 has 13 residues. Germline values: CDR1 LNHNV, CDR2 YYDKDF (reference sequence). The trim removed 1 base at V and 6 bases at J, leaving 2 bases unmatched. The immunoSEQ assay was v3.0, run at survey level. Sequenced by immunoSEQ multiplex PCR; TCRdb stores in-frame clones only, minus some. The profile shows roughly 16,000 clones, roughly nine tenths of them singletons. As to this clone: What it binds is not known.

The chain joins TRBV15 to TRBJ2-7, with TRBD2 identical over 8 bases. Sequencing used unsorted PBMCs, obtained 0.3 years after starting antiretroviral therapy. This TCR came from a man in his 60s with HIV. The DNA of the CDR3 is TGTGCCACCAGCAGAGGCGGGGGGCCCGAGCAGTACTTC. It codes for CATSRGGGPEQYF.